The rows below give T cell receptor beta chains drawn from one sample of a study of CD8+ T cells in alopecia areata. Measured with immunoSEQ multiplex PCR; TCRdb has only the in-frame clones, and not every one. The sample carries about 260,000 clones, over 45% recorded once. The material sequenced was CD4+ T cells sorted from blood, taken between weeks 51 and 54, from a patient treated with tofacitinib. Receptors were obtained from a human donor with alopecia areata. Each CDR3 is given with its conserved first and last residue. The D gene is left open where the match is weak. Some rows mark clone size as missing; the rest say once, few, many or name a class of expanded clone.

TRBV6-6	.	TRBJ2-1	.	CASSPGTNYNEQFF	TGTGCCAGCAGTCCCGGGACCAATTACAATGAGCAGTTCTTC
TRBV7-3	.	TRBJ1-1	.	CASSVQGGEAFF	TGTGCCAGCAGCGTACAGGGAGGTGAAGCTTTCTTT
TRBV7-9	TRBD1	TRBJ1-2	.	CASSRGQGVAGYTF	TGTGCCAGCAGCCGAGGACAGGGGGTAGCTGGCTACACCTTC
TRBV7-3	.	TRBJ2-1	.	CASGPAASYNEQFF	TGTGCCAGCGGCCCTGCGGCCTCCTACAATGAGCAGTTCTTC
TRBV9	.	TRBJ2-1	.	CASSVVSGALNNEQFF	TGTGCCAGCAGCGTAGTGTCGGGGGCGCTTAACAATGAGCAGTTCTTC
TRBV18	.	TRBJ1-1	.	CASSPSGRVNTEAFF	TGTGCCAGCTCACCTTCAGGGAGGGTGAACACTGAAGCTTTCTTT
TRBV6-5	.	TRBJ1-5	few	CASSYNGVSNQPQHF	TGTGCCAGCAGTTATAACGGGGTTAGCAATCAGCCCCAGCATTTT
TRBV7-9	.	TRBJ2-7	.	CASSGGRYEQYF	TGTGCCAGCAGTGGTGGGCGGTACGAGCAGTACTTC
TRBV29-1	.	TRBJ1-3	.	CSGSWGAGNTIYF	TGCAGCGGAAGCTGGGGCGCTGGAAACACCATATATTTT
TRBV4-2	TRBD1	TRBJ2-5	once	CASSTRQGDYQETQYF	TGTGCCAGCAGCACCAGACAGGGTGACTACCAAGAGACCCAGTACTTC
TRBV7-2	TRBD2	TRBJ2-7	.	CASSLVASGYEQYF	TGTGCCAGCAGCTTAGTGGCTAGCGGTTACGAGCAGTACTTC
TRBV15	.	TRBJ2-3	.	CATSRESQGGDTQYF	TGTGCCACCAGCAGAGAAAGTCAGGGGGGAGATACGCAGTATTTT
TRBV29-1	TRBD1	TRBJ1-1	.	CSVDDGTDKEAFF	TGCAGCGTTGATGATGGGACAGACAAAGAAGCTTTCTTT
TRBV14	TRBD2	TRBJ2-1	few	CASSHTMTSGGGNEQFF	TGTGCCAGCAGCCACACAATGACTAGCGGGGGTGGCAATGAGCAGTTCTTC
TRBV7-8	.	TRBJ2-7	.	CASSVDTVSYEQYF	TGTGCCAGCAGCGTGGACACTGTATCCTACGAGCAGTACTTC
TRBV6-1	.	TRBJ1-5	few	CASSESPPRTNQPQHF	TGTGCCAGCAGTGAATCCCCCCCTAGGACAAATCAGCCCCAGCATTTT
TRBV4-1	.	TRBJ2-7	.	CASSQDGGEQYF	TGCGCCAGCAGCCAAGATGGCGGAGAGCAGTACTTC
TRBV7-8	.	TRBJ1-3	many	CASSPTPRTNRFGTIYF	TGTGCCAGCAGCCCGACTCCGAGGACAAACCGGTTTGGCACCATATATTTT
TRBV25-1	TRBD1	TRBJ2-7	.	CASTTGGSYEQYF	TGTGCCAGCACGACAGGGGGCTCCTACGAGCAGTACTTC
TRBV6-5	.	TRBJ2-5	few	CASSYSEVSKETQYF	TGTGCCAGCAGTTACTCCGAGGTTTCAAAAGAGACCCAGTACTTC
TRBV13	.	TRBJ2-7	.	CASAPQGRHEQYF	TGTGCCAGCGCCCCCCAGGGTCGTCACGAGCAGTACTTC
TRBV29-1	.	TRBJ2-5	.	CSVDSRDLWETQYF	TGCAGCGTTGATTCCCGGGACCTGTGGGAGACCCAGTACTTC
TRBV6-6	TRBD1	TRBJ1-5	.	CASRRGGQPQHF	TGTGCCAGCAGGCGAGGGGGCCAGCCCCAGCATTTT
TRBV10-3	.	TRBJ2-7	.	CAISESNRGSGYEQYF	TGTGCCATCAGTGAGTCGAATCGGGGAAGCGGCTACGAGCAGTACTTC
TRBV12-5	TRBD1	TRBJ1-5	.	CASGLVRGQGTGQPQHF	TGTGCTAGTGGTTTGGTCCGGGGACAGGGAACAGGTCAGCCCCAGCATTTT
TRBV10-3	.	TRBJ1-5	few	CAISESRDRQPQHF	TGTGCCATCAGTGAGTCAAGGGACCGGCAGCCCCAGCATTTT
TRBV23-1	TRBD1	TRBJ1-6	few	CASSHGQGVVSPLHF	TGCGCCAGCAGTCACGGGCAGGGGGTCGTATCACCCCTCCACTTT
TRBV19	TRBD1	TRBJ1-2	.	CASSTGTGIAYTF	TGTGCCAGTAGTACCGGGACAGGGATCGCCTACACCTTC
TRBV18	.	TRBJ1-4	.	CASSPAANEKLFF	TGTGCCAGCTCACCCGCGGCGAATGAAAAACTGTTTTTT
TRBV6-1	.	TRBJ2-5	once	CASSQLGETQYF	TGTGCCAGCAGTCAACTCGGGGAGACCCAGTACTTC
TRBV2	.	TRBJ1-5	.	CASSDRVNQPQHF	TGTGCCAGCAGTGACAGGGTAAATCAGCCCCAGCATTTT
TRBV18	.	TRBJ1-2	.	CASSSGQDNYGYTF	TGTGCCAGCTCATCTGGGCAGGATAACTATGGCTACACCTTC
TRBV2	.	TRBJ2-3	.	CASAAESTDTQYF	TGTGCCAGCGCGGCGGAGAGCACAGATACGCAGTATTTT
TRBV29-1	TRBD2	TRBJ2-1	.	CSVERRGDWDNEQFF	TGCAGCGTTGAGAGACGGGGGGACTGGGACAATGAGCAGTTCTTC
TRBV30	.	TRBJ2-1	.	CAWSVRAGIGGNEQFF	TGTGCCTGGAGTGTTCGGGCCGGGATCGGAGGCAATGAGCAGTTCTTC
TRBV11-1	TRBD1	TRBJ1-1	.	CASSSRTGLDTEAFF	TGTGCCAGCAGCTCACGGACAGGGTTGGACACTGAAGCTTTCTTT
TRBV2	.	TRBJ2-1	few	CASSESGPEQFF	TGTGCCAGCAGTGAAAGTGGTCCAGAGCAGTTCTTC
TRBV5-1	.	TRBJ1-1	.	CASREGNTEAFF	TGCGCCAGCCGAGAGGGGAACACTGAAGCTTTCTTT
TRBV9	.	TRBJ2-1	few	CASSVGGIGGNEQFF	TGTGCCAGCAGCGTAGGTGGGATAGGGGGGAATGAGCAGTTCTTC
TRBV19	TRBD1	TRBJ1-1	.	CASSNDRADTEAFF	TGTGCCAGTAGTAACGACAGGGCTGACACTGAAGCTTTCTTT
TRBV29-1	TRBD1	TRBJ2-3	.	CSVTTGGWGTDTQYF	TGCAGCGTTACAACAGGGGGCTGGGGCACAGATACGCAGTATTTT
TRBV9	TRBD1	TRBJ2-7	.	CASSKTGGSYEQYF	TGTGCCAGCAGCAAAACAGGGGGCTCCTACGAGCAGTACTTC
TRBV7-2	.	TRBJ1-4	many	CASSPRATGRWLFF	TGTGCCAGCAGCCCGAGAGCCACGGGACGGTGGCTGTTTTTT
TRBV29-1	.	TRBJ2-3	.	CSVKTDTQYF	TGCAGCGTCAAGACAGATACGCAGTATTTT
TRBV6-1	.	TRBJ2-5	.	CASYQPAGSVETQYF	TGTGCCAGCTACCAACCGGCAGGGAGTGTCGAGACCCAGTACTTC
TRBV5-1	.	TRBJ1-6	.	CASSLAAVSPLHF	TGCGCCAGCAGCTTGGCGGCAGTTTCACCCCTCCACTTT
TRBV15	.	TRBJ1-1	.	CATSRDRGTEAFF	TGTGCCACCAGCAGAGATAGGGGAACTGAAGCTTTCTTT
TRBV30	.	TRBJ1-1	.	CAWSIISGVAFF	TGTGCCTGGAGCATAATCTCAGGGGTGGCTTTCTTT
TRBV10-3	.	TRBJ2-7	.	CAISEGRGGYEQYF	TGTGCCATCAGTGAGGGAAGGGGTGGCTACGAGCAGTACTTC
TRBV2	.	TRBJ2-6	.	CASDRESGANVLTF	TGTGCCAGCGATAGGGAGTCTGGGGCCAACGTCCTGACTTTC
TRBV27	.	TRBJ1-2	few	CASSPGQAGGYTF	TGTGCCAGCAGCCCAGGCCAGGCTGGCGGCTACACCTTC